This is a list of T cell receptor beta chains from one sample in a study of blood T cell repertoires in COVID-19. Here immunoSEQ multiplex PCR was the method, and the copy in TCRdb shows in-frame clones only, minus some. The repertoire holds 310,000 or so clones, with approximately 86% as singletons. Sequencing was performed on peripheral blood. Receptors originate from a woman in her twenties or thirties who had recovered from COVID-19. The CDR3 runs from the conserved cysteine through the conserved F or W. The D gene is left open where the match is weak. Clone size is shown for a subset of rows, as once, few, many or a class of expanded clone.

abundance	j_gene	v_gene	d_gene	CDR3nt	CDR3aa
.	TRBJ2-5	TRBV7-2	TRBD1	TGTGCCAGCAGCTCGGGACAGGGACACCAAGAGACCCAGTACTTC	CASSSGQGHQETQYF
.	TRBJ1-3	TRBV7-8	.	TGTGCCAGCAGCTTAGGGAGTGGAAACACCATATATTTT	CASSLGSGNTIYF
.	TRBJ2-7	TRBV25-1	TRBD2	TGTGCCAGCAGGAAAGCGGGAGGGGGCTACGAGCAGTACTTC	CASRKAGGGYEQYF
.	TRBJ2-7	TRBV6-2/TRBV6-3	.	TGTGCCAGCAGTTACTCCGCCAGGGCCTACGAGCAGTACTTC	CASSYSARAYEQYF
.	TRBJ2-2	TRBV7-9	TRBD2	TGTGCCAGCAGCTCTCGCCGGACTAGCGGGAGCCCCGGGGAGCTGTTTTTT	CASSSRRTSGSPGELFF
.	TRBJ1-1	TRBV2	TRBD1	TGTGCCAGCAGTGTGTGGGACAGGGGTGAAGCTTTCTTT	CASSVWDRGEAFF
.	TRBJ2-3	TRBV19	TRBD1	TGTGCCAGTAGTGTACAACAGGGGAGAGGAGATACGCAGTATTTT	CASSVQQGRGDTQYF
once	TRBJ2-3	TRBV27	.	TGTGCCAGCAGCCGTCCCCCAGATACGCAGTATTTT	CASSRPPDTQYF
.	TRBJ1-1	TRBV7-2	TRBD1	TGTGCCAGCAGCCCTCGGACAGGCGGAGGGACTGAAGCTTTCTTT	CASSPRTGGGTEAFF
few	TRBJ2-1	TRBV7-6	TRBD2	TGTGCCAGCAGCCCAACTCGGACTAGCGGGAGAGTGAATGAGCAGTTCTTC	CASSPTRTSGRVNEQFF
once	TRBJ2-7	TRBV6-2/TRBV6-3	TRBD2	TGTGCCAGCAGTTACCAGCGGGGGGGGATCGAGCAGTACTTC	CASSYQRGGIEQYF
few	TRBJ2-1	TRBV9	TRBD2	TGTGCCAGCAGCGTAGGAGCGGGAGGGCAGGAGCAGTTCTTC	CASSVGAGGQEQFF
.	TRBJ2-7	TRBV6-5	.	TGTGCCAGCAGTCCGTCGACAGACCCCTTCGAGCAGTACTTC	CASSPSTDPFEQYF
.	TRBJ2-1	TRBV6-5	.	TGTGCCAGCAGTCTCGGGGATCCGGGGAATGAGCAGTTCTTC	CASSLGDPGNEQFF
.	TRBJ2-1	TRBV19	.	TGTGCCAGTAGTCTTTTTAGCGCGAGCTCCTACAATGAGCAGTTCTTC	CASSLFSASSYNEQFF
.	TRBJ1-3	TRBV10-3	TRBD1	TGTGCCACCCAGGGGGTAAGCTCTGGAAACACCATATATTTT	CATQGVSSGNTIYF
.	TRBJ2-1	TRBV19	TRBD2	TGTGCCAGTAGCCCGTCGGAGCGGGGGCGGAATGAGCAGTTCTTC	CASSPSERGRNEQFF
once	TRBJ1-1	TRBV6-5	TRBD1	TGTGCCAGCAGGATATATCATGGACAGGGTGAAGCTTTCTTT	CASRIYHGQGEAFF
few	TRBJ1-6	TRBV10-1	.	TGCGCCAGCAGTGAAGGTGGCGGAGGGTCACCCCTCCACTTT	CASSEGGGGSPLHF
.	TRBJ1-4	TRBV5-1	.	TGCGCCAGCAGCTCAGACACGGTTCAGGAAAAACTGTTTTTT	CASSSDTVQEKLFF
.	TRBJ2-7	TRBV6-1	.	TGTGCCAGCAGTGAAAATCGGGGGTCAGCCTACGAGCAGTACTTC	CASSENRGSAYEQYF
.	TRBJ2-5	TRBV4-3	TRBD1	TGCGCCAGCAGCAAAATCTGGACAGGAAAGGAGACCCAGTACTTC	CASSKIWTGKETQYF